This T cell receptor beta chain comes out of a study of a mutant IDH1 vaccine in newly diagnosed glioma. Study results and limitations: The study observed vaccine-induced immune responses in approximately 93% of patients.

Some clones are missing from TCRdb's copy, which holds only in-frame ones; the method was immunoSEQ multiplex PCR. The data contain tens of thousands of clones, 84% of them singletons. The time point is: week 47, end of study. Each vaccine dose was 300 ug of mutant IDH1 20-mer peptide, with topical imiquimod. With respect to this clone: The antigen is unknown.

V lost 4 bases, J lost 0 bases, and 11 bases stayed unmatched. This CDR3 has 17 amino acids. CDR1 is SGHDT, CDR2 YYEEEE, per germline. The V call is TRBV5-6, the J call TRBJ2-3; 7 bases line up with TRBD1. The clonotype comes from a woman in her 30s with glioma. Some clones in this sample may be carry-over from other donors' samples. The sample in question was PBMCs, obtained from a glioma patient whose treatment included an IDH1 peptide vaccine. The CDR3 here is CASSTSSRGISTDTQYF. As DNA, the CDR3 is TGTGCCAGCAGCACTAGTTCCAGGGGGATTAGCACAGATACGCAGTATTTT.